Below, 22 T cell receptor beta chains from the same sample are listed, as sequenced in a study of Ad26.COV2.S vaccination and SARS-CoV-2 variants. TCRdb's table, derived via immunoSEQ multiplex PCR, lists solely in-frame clones and lacks some. The sample carries hundreds of thousands of clones, 86% recorded once. Treatment meaning: over 15 received Ad26.COV2.S at low or high dose, single or two shots; 5 received placebo; per-sample allocation not given. Specimens were obtained on day 63 following the first vaccine or placebo injection. The sequences come from peripheral blood, collected in a trial of Ad26.COV2.S vaccine versus placebo. These TCRs come from a person between 18 and 65 years old who received the Ad26.COV2.S COVID-19 vaccine or a placebo.

The V gene is TRBV19, the J gene TRBJ1-5; D remains unclear. Germline lookup yields CDR1 LNHDA and CDR2 SQIVND (reference sequence). This CDR3 spans 16 amino acids. The V and J ends lost 7 bases and 6 bases respectively, with 22 bases between them. CDR3 DNA sequence: TGTGCCAGTACCCATTCCGGAGTCATCGGGGTTCAGCCCCAGCATTTT. Translated: CASTHSGVIGVQPQHF.

V and J are TRBV7-2 and TRBJ1-2; 8 nucleotides agree with TRBD1. The trim removed 4 bases at V and 4 bases at J, leaving 11 bases unmatched. The germline V gene encodes CDR1 SGHTA and CDR2 FQGNSA. This CDR3 spans 16 amino acids. CDR3 bases: TGTGCCAGCAGCTCCGGACAGGGCGCTACGCCCTATGGCTACACCTTC. As protein: CASSSGQGATPYGYTF. Full variable domain (remainder filled in from reference TRBV7-2 and TRBJ1-2): GAGVSQSPSNKVTEKGKDVELRCDPISGHTALYWYRQSLGQGLEFLIYFQGNSAPDKSGLPSDRFSAERTGGSVSTLTIQRTQQEDSAVYLCASSSGQGATPYGYTFGSGTRLTVV.

This chain connects TRBV24-1 to TRBJ1-1, with D perhaps matching TRBD1 (5 bases). V lost 1 base and J 4 bases, leaving 12 bases between the germline ends. The CDR3 spans 15 residues. CDR1 and CDR2 (germline): KGHDR, SFDVKD. This CDR3 reads CATSDFRGGGTEAFF. The CDR3 nucleotides are TGTGCCACCAGTGATTTTCGGGGGGGAGGCACTGAAGCTTTCTTT.

The chain combines TRBV10-2 with TRBJ2-7, with D maybe TRBD1 (5 bases). CDR1 is WSHSY, CDR2 SAAADI, per germline. The CDR3 extends over 13 amino acids. V lost 3 bases and J lost 2, with 8 bases in between. The CDR3: CASSEDRPYEQYF. As DNA, the CDR3 is TGCGCCAGCAGTGAAGACAGACCCTACGAGCAGTACTTC.

This chain connects TRBV7-9 to TRBJ1-4; 7 nucleotides align to TRBD1. V lost 3 bases to trimming and J lost 6 bases; unmatched junction nucleotides: 7. CDR1 SEHNR and CDR2 FQNEAQ come from the germline V gene (reference sequence). The CDR3 covers 15 residues. The CDR3 here is CASSFWTGGDEKLFF. Written as DNA, the CDR3 is TGTGCCAGCAGCTTTTGGACAGGAGGAGATGAAAAACTGTTTTTT.

The rearrangement uses TRBV7-2 and TRBJ2-5, with D tentatively TRBD1 or TRBD2 (7 bases each). The CDR3 contains 16 residues. The V gene's germline CDR1 is SGHTA and CDR2 FQGNSA. V gave up 5 bases and J gave up 2 bases, with 18 bases separating them. The CDR3, as DNA: TGTGCCAGCAGCAAGGGGGCGGGGGCTCTACAAGAGACCCAGTACTTC. It specifies CASSKGAGALQETQYF. Filled out from reference TRBV7-2 and TRBJ2-5, the complete variable domain reads GAGVSQSPSNKVTEKGKDVELRCDPISGHTALYWYRQSLGQGLEFLIYFQGNSAPDKSGLPSDRFSAERTGGSVSTLTIQRTQQEDSAVYLCASSKGAGALQETQYFGPGTRLLVL.

The J gene is TRBJ2-1, the V gene TRBV11-2; the D gene is possibly TRBD1 (5 bases). Germline V CDR1 and CDR2: SGHAT, FQNNGV. CDR3 length: 16 residues. Trimming left V 3 bases short and J 8 bases short, with 20 bases between. CDR3 sequence reads: CASSFEDRMGYYEQFF. The CDR3 coding sequence is TGTGCCAGCAGCTTTGAAGACAGAATGGGATACTATGAGCAGTTCTTC.

The chain recombines TRBV27 with TRBJ1-1; possible D gene TRBD1, 6 bases. Germline-derived CDR1 and CDR2 are MNHEY and SMNVEV (reference sequence). The CDR3 totals 15 residues. V was shortened by 2 bases and J by 0 bases, with 10 bases between the two germline ends. This chain's CDR3 is CASSLRGAVNTEAFF. CDR3 DNA sequence: TGTGCCAGCAGTTTACGGGGGGCAGTGAACACTGAAGCTTTCTTT.

The J gene is TRBJ1-1, the V gene TRBV7-3; D ambiguous. With 5 bases removed from V and 1 base from J, the gap between germline ends came to 14 bases. CDR3 size: 15 residues. Germline lookup yields CDR1 SGHTA and CDR2 FQGTGA. CDR3 residues: CASSPSPGRNTEAFF. The CDR3 nucleotides read TGTGCCAGCAGCCCGTCTCCGGGGAGGAACACTGAAGCTTTCTTT.

The chain carries TRBV3-1 (or the pseudogene TRBV3-2) and TRBJ2-3; the D is unclear. CDR1 is LGHDT, CDR2 YNNKEL, per germline (reference sequence). This CDR3 region has 12 residues. The V gene lost 1 base and the J gene lost 7 bases, with 6 bases spanning the gap. The CDR3 loop reads CASSQGKYTQYF. In nucleotides, the CDR3 is TGTGCCAGCAGCCAAGGGAAGTATACGCAGTATTTT.

This sequence joins TRBV4-1 and TRBJ2-7, with D possibly TRBD1 on 5 matching bases. The CDR3 has 18 amino acids. The germline V gene encodes CDR1 MGHRA and CDR2 YSYEKL. V was clipped by 0 bases and J by 3 bases, with 21 bases between them. The CDR3 sequence is CASSQDLTDRFRIYEQYF. The DNA for the CDR3 is TGCGCCAGCAGCCAAGACCTAACCGACAGATTCCGGATCTACGAGCAGTACTTC.

The CDR3 sequence is CATSPGGNEQYF. CDR3 DNA: TGTGCCACCTCCCCAGGGGGTAACGAGCAGTACTTC. V usage is TRBV5-4 and J usage is TRBJ2-7, with 7 bases aligning to TRBD1. V lost 9 bases and J lost 5; bases outside the gene matches: 8. In germline, CDR1 is SGHNT, CDR2 YYREEE (reference sequence). The CDR3 is 12 residues long.

The V and J genes are TRBV10-3 and TRBJ2-2, with D possibly matching TRBD2 (5 bases). Germline assignment: CDR1 ENHRY and CDR2 SYGVKD. V lost 6 bases and J lost 0, with 11 bases in between. The CDR3 spans 15 residues. The CDR3 loop is CAISVAAANTGELFF. The CDR3 coding sequence is TGTGCCATCAGCGTCGCAGCGGCGAACACCGGGGAGCTGTTTTTT.

The chain carries TRBV4-3 and TRBJ2-2; possibly TRBD1 or TRBD2 for D (5 bases each). Per the germline V gene, CDR1 is LGHNA and CDR2 is YSLEER. With 3 bases removed from V and 1 base from J, the gap between germline ends came to 9 bases. CDR3 length: 15 residues. The CDR3 nucleotides are TGCGCCAGCAGCCACGGGACGGTGAACACCGGGGAGCTGTTTTTT. The encoded protein is CASSHGTVNTGELFF.

The chain combines TRBV7-9 with TRBJ2-1; 8 nucleotides agree with TRBD2. V was pared by 5 bases and J by 6 bases, with 6 bases of the junction left unmatched. Germline V gene data show CDR1 as SEHNR and CDR2 as FQNEAQ (reference sequence). CDR3 length: 14 residues. The CDR3 DNA reads as TGTGCCAGCAGCACCCGACTAGCGAGCAATGAGCAGTTCTTC. This gives the protein CASSTRLASNEQFF.

This clone has a handful of counts. The same CDR3 also results from other DNA sequences found in this sample. The rearrangement joins TRBV7-9 to TRBJ1-4, with 8 bases fitting TRBD1. The V and J ends lost 3 bases and 8 bases, in that order; junction bases with no gene match: 5. The CDR3 runs to 14 residues. The germline gives CDR1 SEHNR, CDR2 FQNEAQ (reference sequence). The CDR3 nucleotides are TGTGCCAGCAGCTTGCAGGGGGCTGGGGAAAAACTGTTTTTT. The encoded protein is CASSLQGAGEKLFF.

The chain carries TRBV9 and TRBJ2-7, with TRBD1 matching over 7 bases. CDR3 length: 15 amino acids. Germline CDR1 and CDR2: SGDLS and YYNGEE. Trimming at V came to 2 bases and at J to 3 bases, leaving 8 bases not matched to a gene. CDR3 loop: CASSVGQARSYEQYF. The CDR3, as DNA: TGTGCCAGCAGCGTCGGACAGGCCCGAAGCTACGAGCAGTACTTC.

V is TRBV7-9 and J is TRBJ2-1, with D unclear. CDR1 is SEHNR, CDR2 FQNEAQ, per germline (reference sequence). The CDR3 loop spans 14 amino acids. Deletions cut 5 bases from V and 0 bases from J, with 8 bases between. CDR3 amino acids: CASSRPSSYNEQFF. The CDR3 coding sequence is TGTGCCAGCAGCCGCCCGAGCTCCTACAATGAGCAGTTCTTC. Together with reference TRBV7-9 and TRBJ2-1, the CDR3 gives the full variable domain: DTGVSQNPRHKITKRGQNVTFRCDPISEHNRLYWYRQTLGQGPEFLTYFQNEAQLEKSRLLSDRFSAERPKGSFSTLEIQRTEQGDSAMYLCASSRPSSYNEQFFGPGTRLTVL.

V and J are TRBV4-1 and TRBJ2-2, with D perhaps matching TRBD2 (6 bases). The V end lost 1 base, the J end lost 1 base, and 7 bases lay between the germline ends. CDR1 is MGHRA, CDR2 YSYEKL, per germline. CDR3 length equals 15 residues. CDR3 sequence reads: CASSQGGLNTGELFF. CDR3 DNA: TGCGCCAGCAGCCAAGGGGGACTGAACACCGGGGAGCTGTTTTTT.

The chain combines TRBV4-1 with TRBJ1-5; D is possibly TRBD1 (6 bases). Trimming removed 0 bases from V and 9 bases from J, with 18 bases in between. The CDR3 runs to 16 residues. In germline, CDR1 is MGHRA, CDR2 YSYEKL. CDR3 residues: CASSQDRSQGSLPQHF. For the CDR3, the DNA is TGCGCCAGCAGCCAAGATCGGTCACAGGGTTCCTTGCCCCAGCATTTT.

The V call is TRBV6-5, the J call TRBJ1-4; a weak D match, TRBD1 (6 bases). This CDR3 is built from 15 residues. Trimming left V 6 bases short and J 7 bases short, with 18 bases between. Germline CDR1 reads MNHEY; CDR2 reads SVGAGI. The CDR3 reads CASSRRWGQGEKLFF. The CDR3 coding sequence is TGTGCCAGCAGCCGCCGCTGGGGGCAGGGTGAAAAACTGTTTTTT.

The genes are TRBV28 and TRBJ1-6, with D uncertain. V lost 2 bases, J lost 5 bases, and 19 bases lay in between. The CDR3 has 18 amino acids. CDR1 is MDHEN, CDR2 SYDVKM, per germline. CDR3 nucleotide sequence: TGTGCCAGCAGTTTAATACATACCATCGAGCCTAATAATTCACCCCTCCACTTT. This encodes CASSLIHTIEPNNSPLHF. The full variable domain, in which reference TRBV28 and TRBJ1-6 provide the parts outside the CDR3, is DVKVTQSSRYLVKRTGEKVFLECVQDMDHENMFWYRQDPGLGLRLIYFSYDVKMKEKGDIPEGYSVSREKKERFSLILESASTNQTSMYLCASSLIHTIEPNNSPLHFGNGTRLTVT.